The clone carrying this TCR beta chain was detected once. Its antigen is not known. Before the COVID-19 pandemic, during about 2011-2019, CD4+ T cells were taken from unexposed donors. CD4+ T cells were isolated from the cells after around 11 days of culture. Unexposed-donor CD4+ T cells were probed with SARS-CoV-2 S/N and four cold-coronavirus spikes, cells permitting. The sample comes from a study of CD4 T cells in relation to SARS-CoV-2 and coronaviruses. Study-level background: After roughly 11 days of antigen culture, PBMC TCR beta CDR3s were sequenced.

Germline loops: CDR1 KGHSH, CDR2 LQKENI. The ends were cut back, 2 bases at V and 7 bases at J, with 9 bases in the middle. The length of the CDR3 is 13 residues. The data were produced by immunoSEQ multiplex PCR, yet TCRdb's version contains in-frame clones alone and is incomplete. The table lists approximately 21,000 clones, around 78% of them singletons, with 15% to 20% in the top ten. General study findings and limits: In roughly 65% of donors, memory CD4+ clonotypes crossrecognized SARS-CoV-2 and at least one common cold coronavirus spike. SARS-CoV-2-driven expansion was significantly weaker in crossreactive than monoreactive clones.

Source material: CD4+ T cells from PBMCs, cultured in vitro. This sequence joins TRBV18 and TRBJ1-5; unclear D gene. This receptor was taken from a human donor in good health. CDR3 residues: CASSPDQDQPQHF. Written as DNA, the CDR3 is TGTGCCAGCTCACCAGATCAGGACCAGCCCCAGCATTTT.